These 6 T cell receptor beta chains share one sample of origin, sequenced in a study of blood T cell repertoires in COVID-19. Produced via immunoSEQ multiplex PCR; TCRdb's table is partial and in-frame only. The profile covers 150,000 to 200,000 clones, with around 77% appearing a single time and around a sixth taken by the ten largest. Sequencing used peripheral blood. Source of these receptors: a man aged 55 to 70 with active or convalescent COVID-19.

This chain links TRBV28 with TRBJ1-6; no definite D call. Deletions cut 6 bases from V and 4 bases from J, with 7 bases between. The CDR3 is 13 amino acids. Germline V gene data show CDR1 as MDHEN and CDR2 as SYDVKM. CDR3 loop: CASRRSYNSPLHF. The CDR3 DNA reads as TGTGCCAGCAGGCGGAGTTATAATTCACCCCTCCACTTT.

This chain joins TRBV2 and TRBJ2-6; a possible D gene is TRBD1 (6 bases). CDR3 length: 16 amino acids. Germline CDR1 reads SNHLY; CDR2 reads FYNNEI. Trimming shortened V by 7 bases and J by 0 bases, and 13 bases separated the two germline ends. The CDR3 region has the DNA TGTGCCAGCACCCCAGGGGTTTTCTCTGGGGCCAACGTCCTGACTTTC. Residues: CASTPGVFSGANVLTF.

The rearrangement uses TRBV2 and TRBJ2-7; TRBD1 aligns across 10 bases. The CDR3 is 14 residues long. The V and J ends lost 4 bases and 4 bases, in that order; junction bases with no gene match: 4. The germline V gene has CDR1 SNHLY and CDR2 FYNNEI. CDR3 in amino acids: CASSGRDRGYEQYF. The DNA of the CDR3 is TGTGCCAGCAGTGGCCGGGACAGGGGTTACGAGCAGTACTTC.

The V and J genes are TRBV21-1 and TRBJ2-1; the D call in the table, TRBD2, was not verified against the DNA. TRBV21-1 is labeled a pseudogene. The CDR3 is 16 residues long. CDR3 residues: CASSLGTSGKYNEQFF. CDR3 sequence (DNA): TGTGCCAGCAGTCTGGGGACTAGCGGGAAATACAATGAGCAGTTCTTC.

Written as DNA, the CDR3 is TGTGCCATCAGTGAAGGACAGGGGTCTGGGGCCAACGTCCTGACTTTC. This gives the protein CAISEGQGSGANVLTF. This chain joins TRBV10-3 and TRBJ2-6, with 9 bases lining up with TRBD1. This CDR3 spans 16 amino acids. V dropped 3 bases and J dropped 1; count of bases not matched to a gene: 1. Germline assignment: CDR1 ENHRY and CDR2 SYGVKD.

This chain joins TRBV7-9 and TRBJ1-1; D is uncertain. With 3 bases removed from V and 4 bases from J, the gap between germline ends came to 9 bases. The CDR3 runs to 13 residues. Germline V lookup: CDR1 SEHNR, CDR2 FQNEAQ (reference sequence). As DNA, the CDR3 is TGTGCCAGCAGCTTCCGGGAGGGCACTGAAGCTTTCTTT. This sequence encodes CASSFREGTEAFF.